This TCR beta chain derives from a study of cytomegalovirus exposure and HLA in healthy donors. 13 Jbeta primers and 60 Vbeta primers were used for the PCR. TCRdb's table, derived via immunoSEQ multiplex PCR, lists solely in-frame clones and lacks some. The profile shows just under 95,000 clones, 60% to 80% of them singletons. Findings and caveats of the study: According to the study, about 180 TCR beta chains were cytomegalovirus-associated. A classifier reportedly called cytomegalovirus status with high sensitivity and specificity. Later on, a genetic analysis was performed. It linked a missense variant in DCLRE1C with V- and J-gene trimming of TCR beta. In a later analysis, HLA-associated beta chains showed higher expansion and lower generation probabilities than comparable chains.

With respect to this clone: Its specificity is unknown.

The CDR3 totals 11 residues. The germline gives CDR1 SGHVS, CDR2 FNYEAQ. Between the trimmed V and J ends, which lost 1 base and 7 bases, there was a span of 2 bases. The specimen sequenced was PBMCs. The V call is TRBV7-6, the J call TRBJ2-1; D gene ambiguous. This clonotype originated in a man aged 50 or older in good health and CMV-seropositive. Written as DNA, the CDR3 is TGTGCCAGCAGCTTAGTAAATGAGCAGTTCTTC. Its protein product is CASSLVNEQFF. The full variable domain, its missing parts supplied by reference TRBV7-6 and TRBJ2-1, is GAGVSQSPRYKVTKRGQDVALRCDPISGHVSLYWYRQALGQGPEFLTYFNYEAQQDKSGLPNDRFSAERPEGSISTLTIQRTEQRDSAMYRCASSLVNEQFFGPGTRLTVL.